This T cell receptor beta chain is from a study of cytomegalovirus exposure and HLA in healthy donors. In the study overall: From HLA-typed donors, an early data release held tens of millions of unique TCRs. Notes on the study in general: In vitro work confirmed that a few CMV-associated chains recognize CMV antigens. A later examination showed that TCR association rates differed by HLA locus, with DRB1 most and HLA-C fewest.

Healthy bone marrow donors made up the donor group. As regards this clone: Its antigen is still unknown.

V shed 10 bases, J shed 0 bases, and the junction held 20 bases outside the gene matches. This CDR3 is built from 20 residues. PCR was performed using 60 Vbeta and 13 Jbeta primers. Profiling relied on immunoSEQ multiplex PCR, and the TCRdb table lists in-frame clones only, not all of them. The data show approximately 170,000 clones, about 79% seen once. The chain couples TRBV6-7 to TRBJ2-4, with 11 bases aligning to TRBD2. TRBV6-7 is marked as an open reading frame, function uncertain. The origin of this receptor is a woman aged 45-65 years in good health and CMV-seronegative. Material for sequencing was PBMCs. This CDR3 is CATRRGVGLAGILAKNIQYF. CDR3 coding DNA: TGTGCCACGAGAAGGGGCGTCGGACTAGCGGGTATACTAGCCAAAAACATTCAGTACTTC.